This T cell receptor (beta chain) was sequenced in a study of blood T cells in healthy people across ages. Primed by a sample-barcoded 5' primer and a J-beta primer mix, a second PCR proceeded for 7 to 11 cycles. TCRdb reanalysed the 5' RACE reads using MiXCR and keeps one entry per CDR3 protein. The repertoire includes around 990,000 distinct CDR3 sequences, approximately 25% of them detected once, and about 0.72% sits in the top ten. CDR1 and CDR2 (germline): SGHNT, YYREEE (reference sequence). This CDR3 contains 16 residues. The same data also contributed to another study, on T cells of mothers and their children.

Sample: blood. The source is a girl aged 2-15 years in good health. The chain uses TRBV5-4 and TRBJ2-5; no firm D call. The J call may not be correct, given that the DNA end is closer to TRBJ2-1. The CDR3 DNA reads TGTGCCAGCAGCGAGGTCCCCCTCCAACCCTACAATGAGCAGTTCTTC. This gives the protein CASSEVPLQPYNEQFF.